The 3 T cell receptor beta chains given below trace back to one sample, sequenced in a study of T cell repertoires in cytomegalovirus infection. One entry per CDR3 protein, called by TCRdb with MiXCR from the reads. This repertoire shows approximately 250,000 distinct CDR3 sequences, about 20% found once; its top ten account for roughly 18%. What was sequenced was CD8+ T cells from PBMCs. These TCRs come from a human donor in good health (CMV status not recorded). Some clones in this sample may be carry-over from other donors' samples.

The sample holds many counts of this clonotype. This chain links TRBV7-2 with TRBJ2-3; 11 positions match TRBD2. The germline V gene encodes CDR1 SGHTA and CDR2 FQGNSA. Losses at the gene ends were 4 bases for V and 7 bases for J; bases not matched to a gene: 7. CDR3 size: 15 residues. DNA of the CDR3: TGTGCCAGCAGCTCCCTAGCGGGGGGCCTTTATACGCAGTATTTT. Protein sequence: CASSSLAGGLYTQYF.

This clonotype was counted ten times or more. The gene calls are TRBV7-8 and TRBJ2-3, with 8 bases lining up with TRBD2. V lost 4 bases, J lost 3 bases, and 9 bases stayed unmatched. Germline assignment: CDR1 SGHVS and CDR2 FQNEAQ. The CDR3 is 16 residues long. Here the CDR3 DNA reads TGTGCCAGCAGCTACTGGAGCGGGGGAGAGACAGATACGCAGTATTTT. Its protein product is CASSYWSGGETDTQYF.

This clonotype was seen a handful of times. V usage is TRBV12-3 or TRBV12-4 and J usage is TRBJ2-5; possibly TRBD2 for D (5 bases). The length of the CDR3 is 14 residues. Trimming left V 7 bases short and J 4 bases short, with 16 bases between. This CDR3 is CASNHRLAVETQYF. The CDR3 DNA follows: TGTGCCAGCAACCATCGTCTAGCTGTAGAGACCCAGTACTTC.